This T cell receptor beta chain stems from a study of blood T cell repertoires in COVID-19. Overall study context: COVID-19 samples collected from the United States, Italy and Spain covered acute and convalescent phases. T cells, B-cell-depleted T cells, or PBMCs supplied cDNA or gDNA.

With 2 bases removed from V and 7 bases from J, the gap between germline ends came to 12 bases. This CDR3 has 14 amino acids. Germline CDR1 reads SNHLY; CDR2 reads FYNNEI. The assay was immunoSEQ multiplex PCR, and TCRdb's table has in-frame clones only and misses some. The sample has more than 200,000 clones; 70% to 90% are singletons. In Seattle, patients joined the study during active infection and were tracked longitudinally. The genes are TRBV2 and TRBJ2-1; D unclear. This TCR derives from a woman aged 55-69 years with COVID-19, enrolled during active disease. The sample taken for sequencing was peripheral blood. CDR3 nucleotides: TGTGCCAGCAGTGAAATTATAGCCTGGAATGAGCAGTTCTTC. It is translated as CASSEIIAWNEQFF.